This TCR beta chain derives from a study of spatial heterogeneity in lung cancer. Study overall: A consistent excess of beta-chain over alpha-chain sequences was detected. The study, taken as a whole, reports: Tumor mutation count correlated with how many alpha and beta TCRs expanded intratumorally.

Points on this clonotype: The antigen is not known.

Individual TCR cDNA molecules each bore their own unique molecular identifier. Each CDR3 protein gets one entry after TCRdb re-called the 5' RACE reads with MiXCR. This table has fewer than 2,500 distinct CDR3 sequences, about 36% appearing once. Noted time point: sample taken at primary tumor resection. No cells were sorted before sequencing. The whole RNA sequenced was extracted from tumor, nontumor lung or frozen PBMC. The germline CDR1 and CDR2 sequences are SGHRS and YFSETQ. The CDR3 has 15 residues. V lost 4 bases to trimming and J lost 5 bases; unmatched junction nucleotides: 4. Sample: lung tumor tissue, taken at surgery. The chain links TRBV5-1 to TRBJ2-1, with 12 nucleotides matching TRBD2. This TCR was sampled from a male donor with early-stage non-small cell lung cancer. The CDR3 region is CASSPSGRGNNEQFF. CDR3 DNA sequence: TGCGCCAGCAGCCCTAGCGGGAGGGGGAACAATGAGCAGTTCTTC.